Below, 13 T cell receptor beta chains from the same sample are listed, as sequenced in a study of molecular identifiers for immune sequencing clone quantification. TCRdb re-derived calls from the PCR reads in MiXCR, one entry per CDR3 protein. The table records approximately 630,000 distinct CDR3 sequences, about 25% of them present only once. Sequences were obtained from naive CD8+ T cells from blood, with Jurkat cell RNA spiked in. Subset indicated: FACS-sorted CD8+CD4-CCR7+CD45RA+ naive T cells. The receptors stem from a human donor in good health. Some libraries in this study had Jurkat cell RNA spiked in.

This clonotype has more than one count but fewer than ten. This sequence joins TRBV28 and TRBJ2-5; TRBD2 aligns across 8 bases. Germline assignment: CDR1 MDHEN and CDR2 SYDVKM. The CDR3 contains 15 residues. V trimming: 7 bases; J trimming: 5 bases; junction bases outside the gene matches: 12. CDR3 loop: CASTRREGLSETQYF. Written as DNA, the CDR3 is TGTGCCAGCACCCGCCGGGAGGGGCTGAGTGAGACCCAGTACTTC.

The chain recombines TRBV27 with TRBJ1-6, with a possible D match to TRBD1 (6 bases). Trimming removed 10 bases from V and 0 bases from J, with 37 bases in between. The CDR3 sequence is 23 residues long. CDR1 and CDR2 from the germline V gene are MNHEY and SMNVEV (reference sequence). CDR3 amino acids: CATPTNRSHGTRARSSYNSPLHF. The CDR3 coding sequence is TGTGCCACTCCAACCAATCGAAGCCACGGGACAAGGGCCAGAAGCTCCTATAATTCACCCCTCCACTTT.

This chain links TRBV27 with TRBJ2-3; D possibly corresponds to TRBD2 (5 bases). Germline V gene sequence: CDR1 MNHEY, CDR2 SMNVEV (reference sequence). The CDR3 loop spans 14 amino acids. Trimming shortened V by 2 bases and J by 6 bases, and 12 bases separated the two germline ends. The CDR3 region is CASSLQTRSDTQYF. The CDR3 DNA reads as TGTGCCAGCAGTTTACAAACTAGGAGTGATACGCAGTATTTT.

Note on this clonotype: An end of the junction differs from the germline gene, which may be a read error. The rearrangement links TRBV12-3 or TRBV12-4 to TRBJ2-1; 10 bases agree with TRBD2. The length of the CDR3 is 14 residues. The DNA for the CDR3 is TGTGCCAGCAGTTTTGGACTAGCGGAAAATGGGCAGTTCTTC. Encoded protein: CASSFGLAENGQFF.

The chain combines TRBV6-6 with TRBJ2-5; 11 bases are shared with TRBD2. Germline-derived CDR1 and CDR2 are MNHNY and SVGAGI (reference sequence). The CDR3 contains 14 residues. Trimming took 5 bases from V and 5 from J; bases not matched to a gene: 4. The CDR3 loop is CASSPLAGEETQYF. Written as DNA, the CDR3 is TGTGCCAGCAGTCCACTAGCGGGGGAGGAGACCCAGTACTTC.

The chain employs TRBV19 and TRBJ2-7, with TRBD2 matching 9 bases. Germline loops: CDR1 LNHDA, CDR2 SQIVND (reference sequence). The CDR3 has 15 amino acids. After removal of 5 bases from V and 1 base from J, the junction contained 6 bases not matched to a gene. The DNA of the CDR3 is TGTGCCAGTAGTTCGGCTAGCGGGGTATCCTACGAGCAGTACTTC. Its translation: CASSSASGVSYEQYF.

This clonotype showed up just a few times. The genes are TRBV5-6 and TRBJ2-7; TRBD1 aligns across 7 bases. The CDR3 loop spans 16 amino acids. The junction had 16 bases not matched to a gene; V was cut back by 7 bases and J by 3 bases. CDR1 and CDR2 from the germline V gene are SGHDT and YYEEEE. DNA for the CDR3: TGTGCCAGCCGGGACGGACAGGCTCGCCTCTACTACGAGCAGTACTTC. Protein sequence: CASRDGQARLYYEQYF.

Only a few counts were recorded for this clonotype. The V call is TRBV29-1, the J call TRBJ1-1; a possible D gene is TRBD1 (5 bases). CDR1 and CDR2 from the germline V gene are SQVTM and ANQGSEA. V was cut by 3 bases and J by 5 bases, with 10 bases left in between. This CDR3 has 12 residues. CDR3 sequence (DNA): TGCAGCGTTGACTTCAGGGAGACTGAAGCTTTCTTT. It is translated as CSVDFRETEAFF.

As to this clonotype: Given a much more abundant clone one base away, this may be a read error. The chain recombines TRBV6-2 or TRBV6-3 with TRBJ1-2, with 7 bases identical to TRBD1. The CDR3 covers 15 residues. V gave up 6 bases and J gave up 7 bases; unmatched junction bases: 14. Germline values: CDR1 MNHEY, CDR2 SVGEGT. The CDR3 spells CASSPQDRDSCGYTF. CDR3 DNA: TGTGCCAGCAGCCCACAAGACCGGGACAGCTGTGGCTACACCTTC.

The V gene is TRBV6-5, the J gene TRBJ2-7, with D possibly TRBD2 on 6 matching bases. V lost 2 bases and J lost 5, with 22 bases in between. CDR1 and CDR2 (germline): MNHEY, SVGAGI. The CDR3 runs 17 residues. As DNA, the CDR3 is TGTGCCAGCAGTTACGAAGGATGGGCGGGGACCAGCCACGAGCAGTACTTC. Translation: CASSYEGWAGTSHEQYF.

This clonotype appeared many times. J is TRBJ2-7 and V is TRBV13; D unclear. Looked up from germline, CDR1 is PRHDT and CDR2 is FYEKMQ (reference sequence). The CDR3 loop spans 13 amino acids. With 0 bases removed from V and 6 bases from J, the gap between germline ends came to 9 bases. DNA for the CDR3: TGTGCCAGCAGCTTAGGAGCCGGTGGCGAGCAGTACTTC. It codes for CASSLGAGGEQYF.

This clonotype occurred many times. The chain employs TRBV7-2 and TRBJ2-3, with 16 bases aligning to TRBD2. CDR1 is SGHTA and CDR2 is FQGNSA in the germline V gene. CDR3 length: 19 residues. V shed 0 bases and J 2 bases; nucleotides not matched to a gene: 5. CDR3 nucleotide sequence: TGTGCCAGCAGCTTAGCGCCGGGACTAGCGGGGGGGCCCACAGATACGCAGTATTTT. Amino acids: CASSLAPGLAGGPTDTQYF.

The V call is TRBV3-2, the J call TRBJ2-4; TRBD2, the table's D call, lacks a check against the DNA. TRBV3-2 is described as a pseudogene. The CDR3 consists of 18 residues. CDR3 amino acids: CASSQEGTFLLAKNIQYF. CDR3 bases: TGTGCCAGCAGCCAAGAAGGGACCTTCCTCCTAGCCAAAAACATTCAGTACTTC.